This entry describes one T cell receptor (beta chain). This clone has only a few counts. No cognate antigen has been identified for it. For this receptor, the gene names and germline sequences are taken from the mouse. The CDR3 end is not reached by the read, which stops 1 residue before it; the germline J gene fills it in. The data are from a study of tissue T cells after allogeneic stem cell transplantation (dated by TCRdb to 2021 to 2024). In the study overall: The study profiled TCR beta repertoires across many tissues from research autopsies of patients with and without GVHD, plus mouse models of GVHD. On the human side, the study was prospective and observational, with no blinding or randomization. The paper's findings and limits, for the study overall: Sampling depth was acknowledged as a limitation, and the patient cohort was both small and clinically heterogeneous. Which tissue TCRs were alloreactive or antigen-specific was not determined in the study, and some of the clones might have been host cells that persisted. Within patients, how anatomically similar the tissues were was a key factor in shaping TCR repertoire composition, regardless of disease or transplant status. Blood and spleen T cells captured only a limited portion of the TCR repertoire detected in tissues, in both patients and mice. Not many T cell clones showed up in more than one patient, yet clustering based on motifs uncovered repertoire signatures that were shared across patients in a tissue-specific way.

Receptors were amplified or captured by the immunoSEQ multiplex PCR assay. Adaptive Biotechnologies performed TCRbeta CDR3 sequencing at survey depth and reported CDR3 sequences, V/J genes, productive frequency, and template counts. TCR beta CDR3 regions were amplified from genomic DNA rather than RNA. For the original study's pipeline: Jensen-Shannon divergence was used to quantify pairwise repertoire overlap between tissues, with a value of 1 meaning complete divergence and a value of 0 meaning identical repertoires. Tissues were clustered by single-linkage agglomerative hierarchical clustering of pairwise JSD values, and the clustering results were displayed as dendrograms. All patient samples were analyzed with GLIPH2 using simulation_depth 1000, kmer_min_depth 3 and cdr3_length_cutoff 8, and only groups containing more than two unique CDR3s were kept. In a standardized tissue-overlap score, Jaccard GLIPH-group overlap across patients was extrapolated to a standard repertoire size of 1000 clones. Associations of diversity with clinical or experimental variables used linear mixed-effect models with tissue fixed effects and individual random effects. TCRdb retrieved this table from immuneACCESS and kept in-frame rearrangements only. Not all clones are present; in checked studies, unresolved V genes account for under half, and no reason is known for the remainder. V and J calls and clone size are as listed in that table; D and trimming were resolved from the DNA. In this sample the table shows 7,500 to 9,000 clones, around 40% of which occur a single time. 2.2% of the sample rests with the top ten.

Interpreted using the paper, the time point label stands for: mouse harvest day 7 after allogeneic transplant. Mouse grafts combined 10^7 T-cell-depleted bone marrow cells with 10^6 splenic CD5+ T cells, given via tail vein injection. To model GVHD in mice, a major MHC-mismatch B6 (H2b) into BALB/c (H2d) model was used, and tissues were profiled at day 7 or 14. Mouse tissues and retro-orbital blood were harvested on day 7 or 14 post-transplant using separate sterile tools per animal; livers were flushed beforehand. Before genomic DNA isolation with the DNeasy Blood & Tissue Kit, mouse tissues were minced with razor blades in buffered saline. V loses 1 base, J loses 0 bases, and the germline ends lie 8 bases apart. Its CDR3 holds 15 amino acids, cysteine through phenylalanine. Only the CDR3 bases that were read are kept: 42 of them, in frame from base 1. The CDR1 and CDR2 encoded by the germline V gene (reference sequence) are NSQYPW and LRSPGD.

The chain couples TRBV1 to TRBJ2-3; the D gene identity is not certain. This sequence was found in a female BALB/c mouse given C57BL/6 T cells with graft-versus-host disease after an allogeneic hematopoietic cell transplant. The sequenced sample consisted of skin. The sequenced CDR3 bases are TGCACCTGCAGTGCAGCTGGCCCTAGTGCAGAAACGCTGTAT. The translation is CTCSAAGPSAETLY. The full CDR3 reads CTCSAAGPSAETLYF.